A single sample is the source of the 26 T cell receptor beta chains below, sequenced in a study of blood T cell repertoires in COVID-19. Profiled with immunoSEQ multiplex PCR; TCRdb holds only in-frame clones, not every one. The sample yields some 60,000 clones, approximately 85% seen once. What was sequenced was peripheral blood. The receptor source for this set is a human donor in a cohort sampled during active COVID-19.

The chain combines TRBV6-4 with TRBJ2-1; TRBD1 aligns across 7 bases. In germline, CDR1 is MRHNA, CDR2 SNTAGT. This CDR3 is built from 14 residues. The V gene end was trimmed by 4 bases and the J gene end by 7 bases; junction bases not matched to a gene: 7. The CDR3 spells CASSGTGDGNEQFF. The DNA for the CDR3 is TGTGCCAGCAGTGGCACAGGGGATGGGAATGAGCAGTTCTTC.

The chain is built from TRBV7-7 and TRBJ2-3; D remains unclear. This CDR3 is built from 15 residues. Germline V gene lookup returns CDR1 SSHAT and CDR2 FNYEAQ (reference sequence). V lost 1 base and J lost 5, with 13 bases in between. The CDR3 loop is CASSLGSPRGDTQYF. CDR3 in DNA: TGTGCCAGCAGCTTAGGTTCACCCCGCGGAGATACGCAGTATTTT. Full variable domain (remainder filled in from reference TRBV7-7 and TRBJ2-3): GAGVSQSPRYKVTKRGQDVTLRCDPISSHATLYWYQQALGQGPEFLTYFNYEAQPDKSGLPSDRFSAERPEGSISTLTIQRTEQRDSAMYRCASSLGSPRGDTQYFGPGTRLTVL.

This clone was recorded a few times. The V gene is TRBV4-2, the J gene TRBJ2-3; the D gene is possibly TRBD2 (7 bases). Trimming took 4 bases from V and 0 from J, leaving 11 bases between them. Germline V gives CDR1 LGHNA, CDR2 YNFKEQ. The CDR3 is made up of 15 amino acids. CDR3 in amino acids: CASSRGGRSTDTQYF. The DNA for the CDR3 is TGTGCCAGCAGCCGGGGGGGCAGGAGCACAGATACGCAGTATTTT.

V and J are TRBV6-2 or TRBV6-3 and TRBJ2-5; D possibly corresponds to TRBD1 (6 bases). V lost 4 bases, J lost 2 bases, and 11 bases lay in between. The CDR3 runs 14 residues. CDR1 is MNHEY, CDR2 SVGEGT, per germline. Here the CDR3 reads CASSSLTGQETQYF. CDR3 nucleotide sequence: TGTGCCAGCAGTTCTTTGACAGGACAAGAGACCCAGTACTTC.

In this sample, this clone turned up a few times. This chain joins TRBV29-1 and TRBJ1-2; D is unresolved. The CDR3 length is 12 residues. CDR1 is SQVTM and CDR2 is ANQGSEA in the germline V gene. V gave up 3 bases and J gave up 2 bases, with 7 bases separating them. CDR3 DNA sequence: TGCAGCGTTGACGGTCACAACTATGGCTACACCTTC. Translation gives CSVDGHNYGYTF.

The chain is built from TRBV29-1 and TRBJ2-7; possibly TRBD2 for D (7 bases). Trimming took 4 bases from V and 2 from J, leaving 18 bases between them. Germline CDR1 is SQVTM and CDR2 is ANQGSEA. CDR3 length: 15 residues. The CDR3 protein is CSVGGGGGPTYEQYF. The CDR3 DNA reads as TGCAGCGTTGGCGGGGGCGGGGGCCCAACCTACGAGCAGTACTTC.

This clone rates as medium-sized. The chain combines TRBV27 with TRBJ2-7, with D possibly TRBD1 on 5 matching bases. V was cut by 5 bases and J by 6 bases, with 11 bases left in between. The CDR3 consists of 12 residues. CDR1 is MNHEY and CDR2 is SMNVEV in the germline V gene (reference sequence). The CDR3 loop is CASSLPQGEQYF. CDR3 sequence (DNA): TGTGCCAGCAGTCTCCCTCAGGGCGAGCAGTACTTC.

Note on this clone: The junction shows a germline mismatch at one end, possibly a read error. J is TRBJ1-1 and V is TRBV11-3; D unclear. This CDR3 contains 12 residues. Looked up from germline, CDR1 is SGHNT and CDR2 is YENEEA. The CDR3 reads CASSLVRREGFF. The DNA for the CDR3 is TGTGCCAGCAGCTTAGTTCGACGGGAAGGTTTCTTT.

The V call is TRBV12-5, the J call TRBJ2-1, with 8 bases matching TRBD1. J gave up 3 bases and V 6 bases, and 13 bases lay outside the gene matches. Germline CDR1 and CDR2: LGHNT and FRNRAP. The CDR3 runs 17 residues. The CDR3 loop reads CASGPNPTGGIYNEQFF. As DNA, the CDR3 is TGTGCTAGTGGACCCAACCCTACAGGGGGGATCTACAATGAGCAGTTCTTC. Filled out from reference TRBV12-5 and TRBJ2-1, the complete variable domain reads DARVTQTPRHKVTEMGQEVTMRCQPILGHNTVFWYRQTMMQGLELLAYFRNRAPLDDSGMPKDRFSAEMPDATLATLKIQPSEPRDSAVYFCASGPNPTGGIYNEQFFGPGTRLTVL.

This clone was observed a few times. The chain uses TRBV19 and TRBJ1-5; D may be TRBD1 (5 bases). Trimming took 5 bases from V and 4 from J, leaving 9 bases between them. This CDR3 has 13 residues. Germline CDR1 reads LNHDA; CDR2 reads SQIVND (reference sequence). DNA of the CDR3: TGTGCCAGTAGTCGTCAGGGAAATCAGCCCCAGCATTTT. Its protein product is CASSRQGNQPQHF.

The chain recombines TRBV18 with TRBJ2-2; 7 nucleotides line up with TRBD1. From germline, CDR1 is KGHSH and CDR2 LQKENI. This CDR3 contains 14 residues. The V segment lost 3 bases and the J segment 4 bases; nucleotides outside the gene matches: 2. CDR3 amino acids: CASSPDRITGELFF. The CDR3 region has the DNA TGTGCCAGCTCACCGGACAGGATCACCGGGGAGCTGTTTTTT.

V usage is TRBV27 and J usage is TRBJ2-1; D unclear. Germline CDR1 and CDR2: MNHEY and SMNVEV (reference sequence). Trimming cost V 5 bases and J 11 bases, with 13 bases left between them. The CDR3 is made up of 12 amino acids. CDR3: CASSPPRSQQFF. The CDR3 DNA reads TGTGCCAGCAGTCCCCCCCGGTCCCAGCAGTTCTTC.

The chain employs TRBV5-1 and TRBJ2-1; 9 nucleotides match TRBD1. Germline values: CDR1 SGHRS, CDR2 YFSETQ. Germline trimming cut 3 bases from V and 4 bases from J; bases unmatched to any gene: 5. The length of the CDR3 is 15 residues. This chain's CDR3 is CASSSTGTGYNEQFF. CDR3 bases: TGCGCCAGCAGCTCCACCGGGACAGGGTACAATGAGCAGTTCTTC. The whole variable domain, filled in from reference TRBV5-1 and TRBJ2-1, reads KAGVTQTPRYLIKTRGQQVTLSCSPISGHRSVSWYQQTPGQGLQFLFEYFSETQRNKGNFPGRFSGRQFSNSRSEMNVSTLELGDSALYLCASSSTGTGYNEQFFGPGTRLTVL.

The chain links TRBV14 to TRBJ2-1; no clear D. The germline CDR1 and CDR2 sequences are SGHDN and FVKESK. V lost 1 base and J lost 0, with 10 bases in between. The CDR3 has 16 amino acids. The CDR3 sequence: CASSQGRGFSYNEQFF. Written as DNA, the CDR3 is TGTGCCAGCAGCCAAGGACGCGGTTTCTCCTACAATGAGCAGTTCTTC.

This clone occurred once. The V gene is TRBV7-6, the J gene TRBJ2-1; weak D call: TRBD2 (5 bases). The V gene lost 5 bases and the J gene lost 11 bases, with 13 bases spanning the gap. Germline loops: CDR1 SGHVS, CDR2 FNYEAQ. This CDR3 contains 12 residues. The CDR3 region is CASSPEGFQQFF. CDR3 coding DNA: TGTGCCAGCAGCCCCGAGGGTTTTCAGCAGTTCTTC.

This clone was seen a handful of times. V is TRBV11-2 and J is TRBJ1-1; no reliable D call. Germline CDR1 is SGHAT and CDR2 is FQNNGV. CDR3 length: 13 residues. V lost 1 base and J 3 bases, leaving 6 bases between the germline ends. In nucleotides, the CDR3 is TGTGCCAGCAGCTTAGTCCCAGACACTGAAGCTTTCTTT. Its protein is CASSLVPDTEAFF.

This chain joins TRBV30 and TRBJ2-2, with 7 bases matching TRBD1. Per germline, CDR1 GTSNPN and CDR2 SVGIG (reference sequence). The CDR3 extends over 14 amino acids. V was pared by 5 bases and J by 5 bases, with 8 bases of the junction left unmatched. CDR3 amino acids: CAWVRGFGTGELFF. The CDR3 DNA sequence: TGTGCCTGGGTCAGGGGGTTCGGGACCGGGGAGCTGTTTTTT.

The chain recombines TRBV5-1 with TRBJ2-7; weak D call: TRBD2 (6 bases). Germline V gene sequence: CDR1 SGHRS, CDR2 YFSETQ. With 9 bases removed from V and 2 bases from J, the gap between germline ends came to 15 bases. This CDR3 has 13 residues. The CDR3: CATRIGGTYEQYF. CDR3 DNA: TGCGCCACCAGAATCGGAGGGACCTACGAGCAGTACTTC.

The chain combines TRBV29-1 with TRBJ2-2; TRBD1 might be the D (5 bases). V lost 8 bases, J lost 1 base, and 14 bases lay in between. This CDR3 has 14 amino acids. Germline V gene lookup returns CDR1 SQVTM and CDR2 ANQGSEA. The CDR3 coding sequence is TGCAGCACCTCAGGCAGGGTGAACACCGGGGAGCTGTTTTTT. As protein: CSTSGRVNTGELFF.

The chain joins TRBV10-2 to TRBJ2-3; TRBD2 agrees at 9 bases. The V segment lost 7 bases and the J segment 1 base; nucleotides outside the gene matches: 3. This CDR3 comprises 14 residues. Germline-derived CDR1 and CDR2 are WSHSY and SAAADI. CDR3 protein: CASTSGAGTDTQYF. The CDR3 bases are TGCGCCAGCACTAGCGGGGCGGGCACAGATACGCAGTATTTT.

The J gene is TRBJ1-4, the V gene TRBV7-2; TRBD1 matches at 10 bases. The CDR3 is 16 residues long. Germline V gene lookup returns CDR1 SGHTA and CDR2 FQGNSA. With 1 base clipped from V and 5 bases from J, the junction kept 4 bases outside the gene matches. CDR3 DNA sequence: TGTGCCAGCAGCTTAGGGGGACAGGGGTGGAATGAAAAACTGTTTTTT. The encoded protein is CASSLGGQGWNEKLFF.

There are a few counts of this clone. The V call is TRBV6-2 or TRBV6-3, the J call TRBJ2-7; the match to TRBD2 covers 8 bases. With 2 bases clipped from V and 4 bases from J, the junction kept 10 bases outside the gene matches. The CDR3 consists of 16 residues. Germline CDR1 reads MNHEY; CDR2 reads SVGEGT. The CDR3 DNA follows: TGTGCCAGCAGTTACCCCTCCGGGGGGGTGTCGTACGAGCAGTACTTC. It specifies CASSYPSGGVSYEQYF.

The J gene is TRBJ1-2, the V gene TRBV2, with unresolved D. Trimming left V 7 bases short and J 3 bases short, with 3 bases between. The CDR3 contains 10 residues. Germline V gene sequence: CDR1 SNHLY, CDR2 FYNNEI. CDR3 amino acids: CASTDYGYTF. The CDR3 DNA sequence: TGTGCCAGCACAGACTATGGCTACACCTTC.

The chain is built from TRBV6-2 or TRBV6-3 and TRBJ2-3; 11 bases agree with TRBD2. Trimming removed 0 bases from V and 4 bases from J; junction bases left unmatched: 3. Looked up from germline, CDR1 is MNHEY and CDR2 is SVGEGT. The CDR3 is 16 amino acids. CDR3: CASSYSVAGGPDTQYF. The CDR3 nucleotides are TGTGCCAGCAGTTACTCTGTAGCGGGGGGGCCAGATACGCAGTATTTT.

The V and J genes are TRBV11-3 and TRBJ1-2; TRBD1 might be the D (6 bases). Germline V lookup: CDR1 SGHNT, CDR2 YENEEA. V lost 5 bases, J lost 8 bases, and 15 bases lay in between. CDR3 length equals 13 residues. The CDR3 nucleotides are TGTGCCAGCAGCCACCGTCCGGGGGGCGGCTACACCTTC. Encoded protein: CASSHRPGGGYTF.

The chain carries TRBV11-3 and TRBJ2-5, with 13 positions matching TRBD2. V lost 5 bases and J lost 5; bases outside the gene matches: 2. The germline V gene encodes CDR1 SGHNT and CDR2 YENEEA. The CDR3 runs 14 residues. CDR3 DNA: TGTGCCAGCAGCGGACTAGCGGGGGACGAGACCCAGTACTTC. Translated: CASSGLAGDETQYF.